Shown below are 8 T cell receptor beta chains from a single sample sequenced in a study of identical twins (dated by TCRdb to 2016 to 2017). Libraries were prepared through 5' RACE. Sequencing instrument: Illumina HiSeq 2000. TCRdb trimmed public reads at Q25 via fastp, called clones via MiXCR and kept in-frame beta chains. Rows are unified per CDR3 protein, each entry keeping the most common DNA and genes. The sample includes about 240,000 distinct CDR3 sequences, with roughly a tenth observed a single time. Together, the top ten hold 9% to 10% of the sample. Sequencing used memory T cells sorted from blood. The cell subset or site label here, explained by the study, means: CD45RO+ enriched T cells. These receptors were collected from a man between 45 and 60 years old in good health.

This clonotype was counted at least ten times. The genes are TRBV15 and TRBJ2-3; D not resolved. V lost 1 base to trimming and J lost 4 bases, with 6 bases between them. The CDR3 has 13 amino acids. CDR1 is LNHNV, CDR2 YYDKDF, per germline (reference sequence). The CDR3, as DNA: TGTGCCACCAGCAGAGCAGGTTCAGATACGCAGTATTTT. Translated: CATSRAGSDTQYF.

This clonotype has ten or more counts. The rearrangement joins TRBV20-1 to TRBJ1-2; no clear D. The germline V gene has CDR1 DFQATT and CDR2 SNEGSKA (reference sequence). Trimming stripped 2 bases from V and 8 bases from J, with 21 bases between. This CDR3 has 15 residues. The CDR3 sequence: CSARTGPVALRGYTF. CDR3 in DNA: TGCAGTGCTAGAACCGGGCCAGTAGCGCTACGGGGCTACACCTTC.

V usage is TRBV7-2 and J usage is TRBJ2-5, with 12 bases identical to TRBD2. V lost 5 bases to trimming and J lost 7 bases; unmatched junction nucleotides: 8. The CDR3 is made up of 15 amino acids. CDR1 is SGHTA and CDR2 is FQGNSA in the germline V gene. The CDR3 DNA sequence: TGTGCCAGCAGCAATCTAGCGGGGGGGCCGGGGACCCAGTACTTC. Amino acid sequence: CASSNLAGGPGTQYF.

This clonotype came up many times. The CDR3 reads CATSGLAETDTQYF. Here the CDR3 DNA reads TGTGCCACCAGCGGACTAGCGGAAACAGATACGCAGTATTTT. The chain employs TRBV15 and TRBJ2-3, with 10 bases identical to TRBD2. This CDR3 contains 14 residues. CDR1 is LNHNV, CDR2 YYDKDF, per germline (reference sequence). V shed 5 bases and J 3 bases; nucleotides not matched to a gene: 2.

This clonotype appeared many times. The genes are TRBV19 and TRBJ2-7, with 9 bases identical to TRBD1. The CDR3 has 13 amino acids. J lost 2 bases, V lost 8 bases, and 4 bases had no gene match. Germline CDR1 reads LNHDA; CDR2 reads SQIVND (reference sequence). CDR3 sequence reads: CASGRTGAYEQYF. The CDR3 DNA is TGTGCCAGTGGGAGGACAGGGGCCTACGAGCAGTACTTC.

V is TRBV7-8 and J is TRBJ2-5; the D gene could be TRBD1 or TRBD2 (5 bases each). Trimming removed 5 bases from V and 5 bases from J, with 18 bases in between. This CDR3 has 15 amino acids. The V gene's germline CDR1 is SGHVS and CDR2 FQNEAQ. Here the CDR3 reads CASSPRDGGVETQYF. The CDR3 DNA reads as TGTGCCAGCAGCCCTAGGGACGGTGGGGTGGAGACCCAGTACTTC.

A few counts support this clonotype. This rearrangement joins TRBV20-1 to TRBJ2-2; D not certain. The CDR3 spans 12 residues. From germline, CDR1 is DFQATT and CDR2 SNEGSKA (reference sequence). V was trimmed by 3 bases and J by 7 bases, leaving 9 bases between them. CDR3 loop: CSASRTGGELFF. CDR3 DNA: TGCAGTGCTAGCAGGACCGGCGGGGAGCTGTTTTTT.

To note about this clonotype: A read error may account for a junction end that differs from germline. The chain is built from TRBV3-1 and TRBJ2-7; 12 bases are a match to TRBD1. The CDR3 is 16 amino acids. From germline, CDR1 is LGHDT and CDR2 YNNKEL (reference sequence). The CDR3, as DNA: TGTGCCAGCCGCCAATTGGGACAGGGGGCTCTGGACGAGCAGTACTTC. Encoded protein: CASRQLGQGALDEQYF.